The rows below give T cell receptor beta chains drawn from one sample of a study of cytomegalovirus exposure and HLA in healthy donors. Here immunoSEQ multiplex PCR was the method, and the copy in TCRdb shows in-frame clones only, minus some. The sample yields around 110,000 clones, more than 65% seen once. The specimen sequenced was PBMCs. The receptors were gathered from a young man in good health and CMV-seronegative. Each CDR3 is given with its conserved first and last residue. The D gene is left open where the match is weak. The size entry is marked missing in some rows and otherwise reads once, few, many or a size class.

NA	TRBJ1-2	TRBV5-1	TRBD1	CASSPDRGGNYGYTF	TGCGCCAGCAGCCCGGACAGGGGGGGTAACTATGGCTACACCTTC
NA	TRBJ1-1	TRBV7-9	NA	CASSLATGGFAEAFF	TGTGCCAGCAGCTTAGCAACGGGTGGTTTCGCTGAAGCTTTCTTT
NA	TRBJ2-7	TRBV29-1	TRBD1	CSVEGQGADYEQYF	TGCAGCGTTGAAGGACAGGGGGCGGACTACGAGCAGTACTTC
NA	TRBJ1-2	TRBV9	NA	CASSVAPATYGYTF	TGTGCCAGCAGCGTAGCCCCCGCTACCTATGGCTACACCTTC
NA	TRBJ2-7	TRBV28	NA	CASSLPGTPSYEQYF	TGTGCCAGCAGTTTGCCCGGGACACCTTCCTACGAGCAGTACTTC
NA	TRBJ2-1	TRBV6-1	TRBD2	CASSEATSANEQFF	TGTGCCAGCAGTGAAGCCACTAGCGCCAATGAGCAGTTCTTC
NA	TRBJ2-7	TRBV15	TRBD2	CATSRDPSGGEQYF	TGTGCCACCAGCAGAGACCCGTCGGGGGGCGAGCAGTACTTC
many	TRBJ1-5	TRBV28	TRBD1	CASSPPGQGRGNQPQHF	TGTGCCAGCAGTCCTCCGGGACAGGGTCGGGGCAATCAGCCCCAGCATTTT
NA	TRBJ1-5	TRBV6-1	NA	CASSEGGRSNQPQHF	TGTGCCAGCAGTGAAGGGGGCAGATCAAATCAGCCCCAGCATTTT
NA	TRBJ2-7	TRBV9	TRBD2	CASSPWGGNYEQYF	TGTGCCAGCAGCCCCTGGGGGGGGAACTACGAGCAGTACTTC
NA	TRBJ2-7	TRBV9	NA	CASSPETGPSYEQYF	TGTGCCAGCAGCCCTGAGACAGGTCCCTCCTACGAGCAGTACTTC
few	TRBJ1-5	TRBV4-1	NA	CASATGRENSNQPQHF	TGCGCCAGCGCCACCGGCCGGGAAAATAGCAATCAGCCCCAGCATTTT
NA	TRBJ1-1	TRBV5-4	NA	CASSGRENKAFF	TGTGCCAGCAGCGGGAGGGAGAATAAGGCTTTCTTT
few	TRBJ1-1	TRBV27	NA	CASSLMGRAFF	TGTGCCAGCAGTTTGATGGGGAGGGCTTTCTTT
NA	TRBJ2-1	TRBV19	TRBD2	CASWGGGNEQFF	TGTGCCAGTTGGGGCGGGGGTAATGAGCAGTTCTTC
NA	TRBJ2-1	TRBV7-2	TRBD1	CASSPWTGVIDEQFF	TGTGCCAGCAGCCCCTGGACAGGGGTGATCGATGAGCAGTTCTTC
NA	TRBJ2-5	TRBV9	TRBD2	CASSQGGGTSDETQYF	TGTGCCAGCAGCCAGGGAGGAGGGACTAGTGACGAGACCCAGTACTTC
few	TRBJ2-5	TRBV25-1	TRBD1	CASSPGTGGTQYF	TGTGCCAGCAGTCCAGGGACAGGGGGGACCCAGTACTTC
NA	TRBJ1-4	TRBV30	NA	CAWALGYNEKLFF	TGTGCCTGGGCTCTGGGCTATAATGAAAAACTGTTTTTT
NA	TRBJ2-3	TRBV20-1	TRBD1	CSAPQGDTQYF	TGCAGTGCTCCCCAGGGGGACACGCAGTATTTT
NA	TRBJ2-7	TRBV11-2	TRBD2	CASNEVGLAGPSSYEQYF	TGTGCCAGCAACGAGGTAGGACTAGCGGGACCGAGCTCCTACGAGCAGTACTTC
NA	TRBJ2-3	TRBV4-2	NA	CASQRKRDTQYF	TGTGCCTCGCAAAGAAAGCGGGATACGCAGTATTTT
NA	TRBJ2-7	TRBV19	TRBD1	CASSPLGQGDEQYF	TGTGCCAGTAGTCCCTTGGGACAGGGGGACGAGCAGTACTTC
NA	TRBJ2-2	TRBV29-1	NA	CSVDIPNTGELFF	TGCAGCGTGGACATCCCGAACACCGGGGAGCTGTTTTTT
NA	TRBJ1-4	TRBV19	NA	CASSIVRTPEGLFF	TGTGCCAGTAGTATAGTTCGGACGCCTGAGGGACTGTTTTTT
NA	TRBJ2-1	TRBV18	NA	CASSHPTGRGEQFF	TGTGCCAGCTCACACCCCACGGGGAGGGGGGAGCAGTTCTTC
NA	TRBJ1-6	TRBV9	NA	CASSYSQYNSPLHF	TGTGCCAGCAGCTACTCACAGTATAATTCACCCCTCCACTTT
NA	TRBJ2-2	TRBV30	NA	CAWSPVRSGELFF	TGTGCCTGGAGCCCTGTCAGATCCGGGGAGCTGTTTTTT
NA	TRBJ1-2	TRBV7-3	NA	CASSQTQGGDGYTF	TGTGCCAGCAGCCAAACACAGGGAGGGGATGGCTACACCTTC
once	TRBJ2-2	TRBV30	TRBD1	CAWRRTGTVNTGELFF	TGTGCCTGGAGGAGGACCGGGACAGTTAACACCGGGGAGCTGTTTTTT
NA	TRBJ2-3	TRBV7-9	NA	CASSSSAEPTDTQYF	TGTGCCAGCAGCTCATCGGCGGAACCGACAGATACGCAGTATTTT
NA	TRBJ2-7	TRBV6-1	NA	CASSAGGSLAYEQYF	TGTGCCAGCAGCGCCGGGGGAAGTCTGGCCTACGAGCAGTACTTC
NA	TRBJ1-3	TRBV7-9	NA	CASSFLASGNTIYF	TGTGCCAGCAGCTTCTTAGCCTCTGGAAACACCATATATTTT
once	TRBJ2-3	TRBV5-1	TRBD2	CASSLETSGKDTQYF	TGCGCCAGCAGCTTGGAGACTAGCGGAAAAGATACGCAGTATTTT
NA	TRBJ2-7	TRBV4-1	NA	CASSQRFSGYEQYF	TGCGCCAGCAGCCAAAGATTTAGCGGCTACGAGCAGTACTTC
NA	TRBJ2-5	TRBV25-1	NA	CASSEGARETQYF	TGTGCCAGCAGTGAGGGGGCCCGGGAGACCCAGTACTTC
NA	TRBJ2-5	TRBV29-1	TRBD2	CSVHAGGIQETQYF	TGCAGCGTTCATGCGGGGGGGATTCAAGAGACCCAGTACTTC
NA	TRBJ1-2	TRBV19	NA	CASIGQGNYGYTF	TGTGCCAGTATTGGGCAGGGGAACTATGGCTACACCTTC
NA	TRBJ1-6	TRBV29-1	NA	CSVARGNNSPLHF	TGCAGCGTTGCGCGGGGCAATAATTCACCCCTCCACTTT
NA	TRBJ2-7	TRBV7-6	TRBD1	CASSLEGDRGTYEQYF	TGTGCCAGCAGCTTAGAGGGGGACAGGGGTACCTACGAGCAGTACTTC
NA	TRBJ2-7	TRBV7-6	NA	CASSLDSSYEQYF	TGTGCCAGCAGCTTGGACTCCTCCTACGAGCAGTACTTC
NA	TRBJ1-4	TRBV7-9	NA	CASSPRQATNEKLFF	TGTGCCAGCAGCCCAAGACAGGCAACTAATGAAAAACTGTTTTTT
NA	TRBJ2-2	TRBV6-5	NA	CATRGSGELFF	TGTGCCACTCGGGGATCCGGGGAGCTGTTTTTT
NA	TRBJ2-7	TRBV2	TRBD2	CASSESQLAGREQYF	TGTGCCAGCAGTGAATCGCAACTAGCGGGACGCGAGCAGTACTTC
NA	TRBJ2-7	TRBV2	NA	CASGEHEQYF	TGTGCCAGCGGGGAGCACGAGCAGTACTTC
NA	TRBJ1-1	TRBV30	NA	CAWGTGVGLEAFF	TGTGCCTGGGGGACGGGGGTAGGGCTTGAAGCTTTCTTT
NA	TRBJ2-7	TRBV6-5	TRBD2	CASRGLAGDYEQYF	TGTGCCAGCAGGGGACTAGCGGGAGACTACGAGCAGTACTTC
NA	TRBJ1-2	TRBV14	NA	CASSQAGGGLYGYTF	TGTGCCAGCAGCCAAGCGGGGGGGGGCCTCTATGGCTACACCTTC
NA	TRBJ2-3	TRBV29-1	NA	CSVQAGSTDTQYF	TGCAGCGTCCAGGCGGGTAGCACAGATACGCAGTATTTT
NA	TRBJ2-7	TRBV7-2	NA	CASSLQGPYEQYF	TGTGCCAGCAGCTTACAGGGCCCCTACGAGCAGTACTTC
NA	TRBJ2-1	TRBV4-1	NA	CASSQGSVSSYNEQFF	TGCGCCAGCAGCCAAGGGAGCGTTAGCTCCTACAATGAGCAGTTCTTC
NA	TRBJ1-1	TRBV5-4	NA	CASSSTMNTEAFF	TGTGCCAGCAGTTCGACTATGAACACTGAAGCTTTCTTT
NA	TRBJ1-4	TRBV14	NA	CASSLGAGPEKLFF	TGTGCCAGCAGCCTCGGAGCAGGGCCTGAAAAACTGTTTTTT
NA	TRBJ2-7	TRBV30	NA	CAWSPDRTYEQYF	TGTGCCTGGAGCCCTGACAGAACTTACGAGCAGTACTTC
NA	TRBJ2-2	TRBV7-9	TRBD2	CASSPPGSGRETGELFF	TGTGCCAGCAGCCCACCCGGGAGCGGGAGAGAGACCGGGGAGCTGTTTTTT
once	TRBJ1-5	TRBV7-8	NA	CASSLVLGADNYQPQHF	TGTGCCAGCAGCTTAGTACTCGGCGCGGACAATTATCAGCCCCAGCATTTT
NA	TRBJ2-3	TRBV2	TRBD2	CASSPFFLAGNTDTQYF	TGTGCCAGCAGCCCCTTTTTTCTAGCGGGTAACACAGATACGCAGTATTTT
NA	TRBJ1-5	TRBV2	NA	CASSPRRYSNQPQHF	TGTGCCAGCAGTCCTAGACGTTATAGCAATCAGCCCCAGCATTTT
NA	TRBJ2-7	TRBV30	NA	CAWSVRGEQYF	TGTGCCTGGAGTGTAAGGGGGGAGCAGTACTTC
NA	TRBJ2-2	TRBV6-5	NA	CASSSDRGATGELFF	TGTGCCAGCAGTTCCGATCGGGGAGCGACCGGGGAGCTGTTTTTT